This passage covers 32 T cell receptor beta chains from one sample sequenced in a study of chemoradiotherapy in HPV16-positive cancers. TCRdb's table, derived via immunoSEQ multiplex PCR, lists solely in-frame clones and lacks some. The sample has 13,000 or so clones, approximately 85% seen once; the top ten hold around 5.4%. The specimen comprised blood, sampled from a patient who underwent chemoradiotherapy. Receptors were obtained from a human donor with HPV-associated anogenital cancer.

V and J are TRBV27 and TRBJ1-2, with TRBD1 as a possible D gene (5 bases). The germline gives CDR1 MNHEY, CDR2 SMNVEV (reference sequence). There are 17 residues in the CDR3. Trimming shortened V by 6 bases and J by 4 bases, and 24 bases separated the two germline ends. CDR3 coding DNA: TGTGCCAGCAGCCGAACCCAGAGGGGCCTTGGCGGCTATGGCTACACCTTC. Translation: CASSRTQRGLGGYGYTF.

The chain couples TRBV6-1 to TRBJ2-1; D is undetermined. With 9 bases removed from V and 9 bases from J, the gap between germline ends came to 6 bases. From germline, CDR1 is MNHNS and CDR2 SASEGT. CDR3 size: 9 residues. CDR3 protein: CASGGEQFF. Written as DNA, the CDR3 is TGTGCCAGTGGTGGTGAGCAGTTCTTC.

This sequence joins TRBV4-1 and TRBJ1-1; no definite D call. The CDR3 runs 14 residues. Germline values: CDR1 MGHRA, CDR2 YSYEKL. V gave up 0 bases and J gave up 6 bases, with 11 bases separating them. Written as DNA, the CDR3 is TGCGCCAGCAGCCAAGAGGGGTATGGCGCTGAAGCTTTCTTT. This sequence encodes CASSQEGYGAEAFF.

This chain connects TRBV11-2 to TRBJ2-5; 7 positions match TRBD1. V shed 4 bases and J 4 bases; nucleotides not matched to a gene: 9. This CDR3 has 15 amino acids. Germline-derived CDR1 and CDR2 are SGHAT and FQNNGV. The CDR3 is CASSSEAGGRETQYF. The CDR3 region has the DNA TGTGCCAGCAGCTCAGAGGCAGGGGGTAGAGAGACCCAGTACTTC. Full variable domain (rest looked up from reference TRBV11-2 and TRBJ2-5): EAGVAQSPRYKIIEKRQSVAFWCNPISGHATLYWYQQILGQGPKLLIQFQNNGVVDDSQLPKDRFSAERLKGVDSTLKIQPAKLEDSAVYLCASSSEAGGRETQYFGPGTRLLVL.

The chain employs TRBV7-2 and TRBJ1-2; no reliable D call. This CDR3 comprises 17 residues. V shed 4 bases and J shed 2 bases, with 20 bases lying between them. From germline, CDR1 is SGHTA and CDR2 FQGNSA. CDR3 nucleotides: TGTGCCAGCAGCTCGCTATACGGACCGGACGGAAACTATGGCTACACCTTC. Its translation: CASSSLYGPDGNYGYTF.

The chain employs TRBV7-6 and TRBJ2-1; 8 nucleotides line up with TRBD1. Germline CDR1 reads SGHVS; CDR2 reads FNYEAQ. The length of the CDR3 is 16 residues. The ends lost 4 bases at V and 9 bases at J; junction bases unmatched: 14. The CDR3 loop is CASSSIRGRGQGEQFF. For the CDR3, the DNA is TGTGCCAGCAGCTCAATAAGGGGGCGAGGACAGGGTGAGCAGTTCTTC.

The chain recombines TRBV9 with TRBJ2-3, with TRBD2 matching over 13 bases. Losses at the gene ends were 1 base for V and 6 bases for J; bases not matched to a gene: 2. Germline values: CDR1 SGDLS, CDR2 YYNGEE. The CDR3 runs to 15 residues. CDR3 bases: TGTGCCAGCAGCGTAACTAGCGGGGGGGCGGATACGCAGTATTTT. Amino acids: CASSVTSGGADTQYF.

The rearrangement links TRBV7-9 to TRBJ2-7; 7 nucleotides line up with TRBD1. V trimming: 3 bases; J trimming: 5 bases; junction bases outside the gene matches: 7. CDR1 and CDR2 (germline): SEHNR, FQNEAQ (reference sequence). The CDR3 loop spans 14 amino acids. DNA for the CDR3: TGTGCCAGCAGCTTTAGCAGGGGGTCGGACGAGCAGTACTTC. Its translation is CASSFSRGSDEQYF.

The chain links TRBV27 to TRBJ2-5; TRBD2 matches 7 bases. The germline gives CDR1 MNHEY, CDR2 SMNVEV (reference sequence). V was pared by 4 bases and J by 3 bases, with 5 bases of the junction left unmatched. This CDR3 is built from 14 residues. The CDR3 DNA reads as TGTGCCAGCAGTTGGGGGGGAATGGAAGAGACCCAGTACTTC. Protein: CASSWGGMEETQYF.

The chain joins TRBV10-3 to TRBJ2-5; 9 bases map to TRBD2. The CDR3 is made up of 14 amino acids. Germline CDR1 is ENHRY and CDR2 is SYGVKD. The V and J ends lost 5 bases and 0 bases, in that order; junction bases with no gene match: 1. The CDR3 nucleotides read TGTGCCATCAGTTTAGCGGGGGACCAAGAGACCCAGTACTTC. This gives the protein CAISLAGDQETQYF.

This chain joins TRBV5-1 and TRBJ1-4; D gene ambiguous. This CDR3 is 15 amino acids long. Germline V gene lookup returns CDR1 SGHRS and CDR2 YFSETQ. Trimming pared 6 bases from V and 0 bases from J, leaving 12 bases between. In DNA form, the CDR3 reads TGCGCCAGCAATAAGGATCCCGCAACTAATGAAAAACTGTTTTTT. This translates into CASNKDPATNEKLFF.

The V gene is TRBV5-1, the J gene TRBJ2-7; D might be TRBD1 or TRBD2, each matching 6 bases. CDR1 and CDR2 from the germline V gene are SGHRS and YFSETQ. Deletions cut 5 bases from V and 7 bases from J, with 22 bases between. This CDR3 spans 15 amino acids. The CDR3: CASRLRSGAGSEQYF. The DNA for the CDR3 is TGCGCCAGCAGGCTGAGGTCGGGGGCCGGCTCTGAGCAGTACTTC.

The V gene is TRBV2, the J gene TRBJ1-2; D is uncertain. Trimming shortened V by 8 bases and J by 4 bases, and 11 bases separated the two germline ends. This CDR3 comprises 12 residues. Germline CDR1 SNHLY, CDR2 FYNNEI. DNA for the CDR3: TGTGCCAGCTTGTCCGGATCCTATGGCTACACCTTC. Amino acids: CASLSGSYGYTF.

V and J are TRBV7-6 and TRBJ1-1; TRBD1 might be the D (6 bases). The CDR3 totals 13 residues. The germline V gene has CDR1 SGHVS and CDR2 FNYEAQ. V was trimmed by 2 bases and J by 5 bases, leaving 9 bases between them. The CDR3 loop is CASSLQGTTEAFF. In DNA, the CDR3 is TGTGCCAGCAGCTTACAGGGGACTACTGAAGCTTTCTTT.

The rearrangement uses TRBV5-5 and TRBJ2-5, with 12 bases that match TRBD2. The V gene's germline CDR1 is SGHKS and CDR2 YYEKEE (reference sequence). The CDR3 is 16 amino acids. V gave up 4 bases and J gave up 3 bases; unmatched junction bases: 7. CDR3 loop: CASSNLLAGGKETQYF. CDR3 nucleotide sequence: TGTGCCAGCAGCAACTTACTAGCGGGGGGAAAAGAGACCCAGTACTTC.

This rearrangement joins TRBV7-2 to TRBJ2-1, with 9 bases fitting TRBD1. CDR3 length: 17 amino acids. V dropped 0 bases and J dropped 9; count of bases not matched to a gene: 12. In germline, CDR1 is SGHTA, CDR2 FQGNSA. CDR3 residues: CASSLARRTGDFSEQFF. CDR3 nucleotide sequence: TGTGCCAGCAGCTTAGCCCGCCGGACAGGGGATTTTTCTGAGCAGTTCTTC.

J is TRBJ1-1 and V is TRBV7-9; 9 bases fit TRBD1. The CDR3 totals 15 residues. V lost 5 bases to trimming and J lost 7 bases; unmatched junction nucleotides: 11. Germline V gene sequence: CDR1 SEHNR, CDR2 FQNEAQ (reference sequence). The CDR3 loop is CASSPKQGAVFEAFF. In DNA, the CDR3 is TGTGCCAGCAGCCCCAAACAGGGGGCGGTCTTTGAAGCTTTCTTT.

This rearrangement joins TRBV5-1 to TRBJ2-1, with a tentative D call TRBD1 (5 bases). V was pared by 0 bases and J by 10 bases, with 8 bases between. In germline, CDR1 is SGHRS, CDR2 YFSETQ. This CDR3 region has 12 residues. CDR3 protein: CASSLEQAEQFF. The CDR3 nucleotides are TGCGCCAGCAGCTTGGAACAGGCCGAGCAGTTCTTC.

The table lists this clone with a few counts. CDR3 residues: CASSQVEGTNYGYTF. The CDR3 DNA reads as TGCGCCAGCAGCCAAGTCGAGGGAACTAACTATGGCTACACCTTC. The genes are TRBV4-1 and TRBJ1-2; unclear D gene. There are 15 residues in the CDR3. V was cut by 1 base and J by 0 bases, with 9 bases left in between. The germline CDR1 and CDR2 sequences are MGHRA and YSYEKL.

The J gene is TRBJ2-5, the V gene TRBV5-1, with D possibly being TRBD1 or TRBD2 (5 bases each). The ends were cut back, 4 bases at V and 10 bases at J, with 20 bases in the middle. Germline V lookup: CDR1 SGHRS, CDR2 YFSETQ. The CDR3 loop spans 14 amino acids. The CDR3 loop reads CASSLRDPEYVQYF. CDR3 nucleotide sequence: TGCGCCAGCAGCCTCCGGGACCCCGAGTACGTCCAGTACTTC.

The chain uses TRBV19 and TRBJ1-1; 9 nucleotides line up with TRBD1. V was pared by 4 bases and J by 0 bases, with 3 bases of the junction left unmatched. The V gene's germline CDR1 is LNHDA and CDR2 SQIVND (reference sequence). The length of the CDR3 is 15 residues. CDR3 in amino acids: CASSKTGGMNTEAFF. DNA of the CDR3: TGTGCCAGTAGTAAGACAGGGGGGATGAACACTGAAGCTTTCTTT. Using reference TRBV19 and TRBJ1-1 for the parts outside the CDR3, the full variable domain is DGGITQSPKYLFRKEGQNVTLSCEQNLNHDAMYWYRQDPGQGLRLIYYSQIVNDFQKGDIAEGYSVSREKKESFPLTVTSAQKNPTAFYLCASSKTGGMNTEAFFGQGTRLTVV.

The chain has TRBV5-1 and TRBJ2-3, with TRBD2 as a possible D gene (6 bases). The CDR3 sequence is 15 residues long. Trimming pared 6 bases from V and 3 bases from J, leaving 17 bases between. CDR1 and CDR2 from the germline V gene are SGHRS and YFSETQ. For the CDR3, the DNA is TGCGCCAGCAAGGATAGCGGTGCCCCAACAGATACGCAGTATTTT. It translates to CASKDSGAPTDTQYF.

The chain has TRBV2 and TRBJ2-5, with D possibly being TRBD1 (5 bases). The J call is doubtful: the DNA matches TRBJ2-7 better. Germline-derived CDR1 and CDR2 are SNHLY and FYNNEI. The CDR3 extends over 16 amino acids. CDR3 in DNA: TGTGCCAGCAGTGCTTTTGGTGGGGCGGACTCCTACGAGCAGTACTTC. Its translation: CASSAFGGADSYEQYF.

V and J are TRBV6-1 and TRBJ1-1; 7 bases line up with TRBD1. CDR1 and CDR2 from the germline V gene are MNHNS and SASEGT. The ends lost 4 bases at V and 0 bases at J; junction bases unmatched: 5. There are 15 residues in the CDR3. Here the CDR3 DNA reads TGTGCCAGCAGTGTTAGACAGGGTATGAACACTGAAGCTTTCTTT. It translates to CASSVRQGMNTEAFF.

The chain joins TRBV5-1 to TRBJ2-1, with 7 positions matching TRBD2. The junction had 3 bases not matched to a gene; V was cut back by 2 bases and J by 7 bases. The length of the CDR3 is 13 residues. CDR1 SGHRS and CDR2 YFSETQ come from the germline V gene. The chain's CDR3 is CASSLLASNEQFF. The CDR3 DNA reads TGCGCCAGCAGCTTACTAGCGTCTAATGAGCAGTTCTTC. Full variable domain (missing parts from reference TRBV5-1 and TRBJ2-1): KAGVTQTPRYLIKTRGQQVTLSCSPISGHRSVSWYQQTPGQGLQFLFEYFSETQRNKGNFPGRFSGRQFSNSRSEMNVSTLELGDSALYLCASSLLASNEQFFGPGTRLTVL.

The V gene is TRBV27, the J gene TRBJ1-1; 8 positions agree with TRBD1. CDR1 is MNHEY, CDR2 SMNVEV, per germline (reference sequence). V was pared by 2 bases and J by 9 bases, with 5 bases of the junction left unmatched. CDR3 length: 13 residues. In nucleotides, the CDR3 is TGTGCCAGCAGTTTAGGCAGGGGGCGCAAAGCTTTCTTT. Translated, it gives CASSLGRGRKAFF.

J is TRBJ1-1 and V is TRBV30; 8 bases fit TRBD1. J gave up 3 bases and V 8 bases, and 8 bases lay outside the gene matches. CDR1 GTSNPN and CDR2 SVGIG come from the germline V gene (reference sequence). CDR3 length: 13 amino acids. The CDR3 DNA reads as TGTGCCATAGACAGGGGTTGGGACACTGAAGCTTTCTTT. Translated, it gives CAIDRGWDTEAFF.

V and J are TRBV19 and TRBJ1-2; possible D gene TRBD1, 5 bases. V was pared by 5 bases and J by 0 bases, with 13 bases between. The CDR3 has 15 amino acids. The germline gives CDR1 LNHDA, CDR2 SQIVND (reference sequence). In nucleotides, the CDR3 is TGTGCCAGTAGTCGAGAGGGGTCAGCTAACTATGGCTACACCTTC. As protein: CASSREGSANYGYTF.

This clone occurred a few times. The chain joins TRBV29-1 to TRBJ1-1, with no clear D. With 5 bases removed from V and 1 base from J, the gap between germline ends came to 8 bases. The CDR3 runs 12 residues. Germline assignment: CDR1 SQVTM and CDR2 ANQGSEA. The CDR3 nucleotides are TGCAGCGTTCGTCAGACGAACACTGAAGCTTTCTTT. Translating it yields CSVRQTNTEAFF.

Here the CDR3 reads CSVLVQAGVYYGYTF. Here the CDR3 DNA reads TGCAGCGTACTTGTCCAGGCGGGAGTGTACTATGGCTACACCTTC. V gene TRBV29-1 combines with J gene TRBJ1-2, with no clear D. Germline V gene data show CDR1 as SQVTM and CDR2 as ANQGSEA. This CDR3 has 15 amino acids. Between the trimmed V and J ends, which lost 6 bases and 3 bases, there was a span of 20 bases.

This clone has just a few counts. The rearrangement uses TRBV9 and TRBJ2-1; D possibly corresponds to TRBD1 (5 bases). CDR1 is SGDLS, CDR2 YYNGEE, per germline. The CDR3 extends over 15 amino acids. Trimming pared 0 bases from V and 3 bases from J, leaving 10 bases between. The CDR3 spells CASSVVPDIYNEQFF. In nucleotides, the CDR3 is TGTGCCAGCAGCGTAGTTCCGGACATCTACAATGAGCAGTTCTTC. The full variable domain, completed using reference TRBV9 and TRBJ2-1, is DSGVTQTPKHLITATGQRVTLRCSPRSGDLSVYWYQQSLDQGLQFLIQYYNGEERAKGNILERFSAQQFPDLHSELNLSSLELGDSALYFCASSVVPDIYNEQFFGPGTRLTVL.

The genes are TRBV27 and TRBJ1-5; D not resolved. Trimming took off 4 bases at V and 1 base at J, with 5 bases between the two ends. Germline lookup yields CDR1 MNHEY and CDR2 SMNVEV (reference sequence). This CDR3 is 13 amino acids long. The DNA of the CDR3 is TGTGCCAGCAGTTACCAGAGCAATCAGCCCCAGCATTTT. It codes for CASSYQSNQPQHF.